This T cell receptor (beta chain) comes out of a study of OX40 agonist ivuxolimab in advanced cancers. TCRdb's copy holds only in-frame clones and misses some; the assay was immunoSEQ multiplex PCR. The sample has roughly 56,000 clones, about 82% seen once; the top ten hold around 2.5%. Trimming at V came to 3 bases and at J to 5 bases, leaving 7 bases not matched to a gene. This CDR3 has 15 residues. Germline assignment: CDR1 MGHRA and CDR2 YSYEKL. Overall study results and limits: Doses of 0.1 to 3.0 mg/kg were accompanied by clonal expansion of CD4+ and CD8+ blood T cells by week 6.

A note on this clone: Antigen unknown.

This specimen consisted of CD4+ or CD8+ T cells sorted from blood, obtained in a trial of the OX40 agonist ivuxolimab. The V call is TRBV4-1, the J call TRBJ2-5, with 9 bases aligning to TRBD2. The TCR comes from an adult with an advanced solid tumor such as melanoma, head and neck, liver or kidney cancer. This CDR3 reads CASSQSGGRGETQYF. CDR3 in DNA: TGCGCCAGCAGCCAGAGCGGGGGGCGGGGGGAGACCCAGTACTTC.